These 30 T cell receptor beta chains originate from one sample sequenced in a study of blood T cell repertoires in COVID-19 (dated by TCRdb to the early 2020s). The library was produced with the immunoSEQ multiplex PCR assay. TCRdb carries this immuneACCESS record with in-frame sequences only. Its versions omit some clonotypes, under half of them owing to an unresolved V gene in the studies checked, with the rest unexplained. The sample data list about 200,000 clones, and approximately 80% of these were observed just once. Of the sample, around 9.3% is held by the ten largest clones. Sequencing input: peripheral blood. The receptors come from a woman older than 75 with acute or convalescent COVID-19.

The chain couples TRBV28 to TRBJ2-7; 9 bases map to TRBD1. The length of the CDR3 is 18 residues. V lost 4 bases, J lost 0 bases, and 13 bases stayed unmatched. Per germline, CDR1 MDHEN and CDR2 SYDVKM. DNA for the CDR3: TGTGCCAGCAGTTCATCTAGTCCGGGACAGGGTCTCTCCTACGAGCAGTACTTC. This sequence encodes CASSSSSPGQGLSYEQYF.

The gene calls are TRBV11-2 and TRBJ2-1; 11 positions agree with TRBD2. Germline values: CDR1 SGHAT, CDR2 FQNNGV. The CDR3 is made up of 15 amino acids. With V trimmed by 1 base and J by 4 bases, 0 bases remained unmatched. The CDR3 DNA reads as TGTGCCAGCAGCTTAGCTAGCGGGAGGTACAATGAGCAGTTCTTC. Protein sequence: CASSLASGRYNEQFF.

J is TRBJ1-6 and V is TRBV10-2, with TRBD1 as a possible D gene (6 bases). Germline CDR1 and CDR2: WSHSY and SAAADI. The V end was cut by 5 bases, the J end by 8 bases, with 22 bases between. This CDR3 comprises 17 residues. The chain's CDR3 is CASSPRTARPPDSPLHF. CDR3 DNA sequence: TGCGCCAGCAGTCCCCGGACAGCACGGCCCCCAGATTCACCCCTCCACTTT.

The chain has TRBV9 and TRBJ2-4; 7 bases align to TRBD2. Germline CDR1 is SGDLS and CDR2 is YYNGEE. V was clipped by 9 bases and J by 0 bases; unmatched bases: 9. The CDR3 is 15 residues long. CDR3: CAIEAGSLAKNIQYF. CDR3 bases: TGTGCCATCGAAGCGGGGTCCCTAGCCAAAAACATTCAGTACTTC.

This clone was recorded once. The CDR3 nucleotides read TGTGCCAGCAGTTACTCGGAGTCTGGGCAGCCCCAGCATTTT. Its protein product is CASSYSESGQPQHF. The chain combines TRBV6-6 with TRBJ1-5; D gene uncertain. Trimming removed 0 bases at V and 7 bases at J, with 10 bases between. The CDR3 is 14 amino acids. In germline, CDR1 is MNHNY, CDR2 SVGAGI (reference sequence).

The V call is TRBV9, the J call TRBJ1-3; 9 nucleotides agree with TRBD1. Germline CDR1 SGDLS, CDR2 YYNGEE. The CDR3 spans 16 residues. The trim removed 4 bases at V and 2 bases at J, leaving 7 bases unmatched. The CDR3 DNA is TGTGCCAGCAGCATTCTGGGACAGGGAACTGGAAACACCATATATTTT. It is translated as CASSILGQGTGNTIYF.

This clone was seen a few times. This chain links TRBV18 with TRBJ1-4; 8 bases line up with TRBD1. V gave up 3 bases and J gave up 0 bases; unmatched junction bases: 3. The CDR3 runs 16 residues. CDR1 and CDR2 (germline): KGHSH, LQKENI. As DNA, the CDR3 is TGTGCCAGCTCACCCCAGGGGGCGGCAACTAATGAAAAACTGTTTTTT. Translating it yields CASSPQGAATNEKLFF.

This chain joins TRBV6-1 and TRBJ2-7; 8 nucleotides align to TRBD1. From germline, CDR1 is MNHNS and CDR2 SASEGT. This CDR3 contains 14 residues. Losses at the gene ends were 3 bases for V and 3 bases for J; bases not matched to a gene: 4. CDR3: CASSEPTGVYEQYF. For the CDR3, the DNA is TGTGCCAGCAGTGAGCCGACAGGGGTCTACGAGCAGTACTTC.

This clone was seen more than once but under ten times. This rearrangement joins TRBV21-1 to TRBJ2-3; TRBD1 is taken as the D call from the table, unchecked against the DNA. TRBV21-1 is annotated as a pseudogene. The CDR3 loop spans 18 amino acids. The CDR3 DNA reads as TGTGCCAGCAGCGCTCCCTGGGGGCTACAAGCCCCCACAGATACGCAGTATTTT. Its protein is CASSAPWGLQAPTDTQYF.

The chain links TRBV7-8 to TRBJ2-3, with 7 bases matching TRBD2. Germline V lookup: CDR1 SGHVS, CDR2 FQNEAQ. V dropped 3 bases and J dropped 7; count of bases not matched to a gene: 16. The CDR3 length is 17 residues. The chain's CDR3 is CASSLFGSGAQQNTQYF. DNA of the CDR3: TGTGCCAGCAGCTTGTTTGGGAGCGGGGCCCAACAAAATACGCAGTATTTT. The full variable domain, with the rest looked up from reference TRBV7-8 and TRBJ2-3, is GAGVSQSPRYKVAKRGQDVALRCDPISGHVSLFWYQQALGQGPEFLTYFQNEAQLDKSGLPSDRFFAERPEGSVSTLKIQRTQQEDSAVYLCASSLFGSGAQQNTQYFGPGTRLTVL.

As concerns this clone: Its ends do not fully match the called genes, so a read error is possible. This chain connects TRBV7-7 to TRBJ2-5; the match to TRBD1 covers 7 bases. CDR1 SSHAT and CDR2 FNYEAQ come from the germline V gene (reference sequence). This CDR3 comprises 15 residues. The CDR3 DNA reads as TGTGCTAGCAGCTTTGGGGCGGCTGACCAGGGGGCCCAGTACTTC. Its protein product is CASSFGAADQGAQYF.

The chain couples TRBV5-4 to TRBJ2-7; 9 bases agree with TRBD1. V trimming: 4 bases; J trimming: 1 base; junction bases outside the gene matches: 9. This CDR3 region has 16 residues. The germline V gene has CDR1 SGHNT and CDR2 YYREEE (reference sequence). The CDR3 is CASSVSWDRVSYEQYF. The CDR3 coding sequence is TGTGCCAGCAGCGTGAGTTGGGACAGGGTGTCCTACGAGCAGTACTTC.

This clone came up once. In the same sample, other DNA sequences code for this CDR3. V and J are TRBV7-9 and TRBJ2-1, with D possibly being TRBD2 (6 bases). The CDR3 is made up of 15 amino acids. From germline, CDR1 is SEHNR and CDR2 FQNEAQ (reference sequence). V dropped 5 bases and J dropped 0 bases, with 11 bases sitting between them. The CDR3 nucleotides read TGTGCCAGCAGCCTTAGCGGAGGCTCCTACAATGAGCAGTTCTTC. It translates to CASSLSGGSYNEQFF.

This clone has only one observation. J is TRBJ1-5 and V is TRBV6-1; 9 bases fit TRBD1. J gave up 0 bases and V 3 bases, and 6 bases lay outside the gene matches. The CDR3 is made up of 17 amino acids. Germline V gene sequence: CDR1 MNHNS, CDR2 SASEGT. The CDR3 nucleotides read TGTGCCAGCAGTGACATTGGGACAGGGTTTAGCAATCAGCCCCAGCATTTT. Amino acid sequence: CASSDIGTGFSNQPQHF.

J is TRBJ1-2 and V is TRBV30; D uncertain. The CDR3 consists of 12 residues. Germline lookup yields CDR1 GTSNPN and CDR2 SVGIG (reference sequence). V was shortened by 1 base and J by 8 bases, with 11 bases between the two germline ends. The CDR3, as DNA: TGTGCCTGGAGTGCCCCGGGAGGAGGCTACACCTTC. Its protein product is CAWSAPGGGYTF.

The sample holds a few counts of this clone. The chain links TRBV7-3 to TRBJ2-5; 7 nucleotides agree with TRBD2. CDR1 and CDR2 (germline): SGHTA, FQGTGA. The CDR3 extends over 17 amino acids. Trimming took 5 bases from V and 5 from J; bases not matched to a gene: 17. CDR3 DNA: TGTGCCAGCAGCAAGAGGGCGATGTCGGGAGGCGGCGAGACCCAGTACTTC. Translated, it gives CASSKRAMSGGGETQYF.

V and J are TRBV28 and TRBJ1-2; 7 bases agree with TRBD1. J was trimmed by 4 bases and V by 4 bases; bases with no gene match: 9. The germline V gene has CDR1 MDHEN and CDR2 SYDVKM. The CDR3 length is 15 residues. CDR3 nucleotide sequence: TGTGCCAGCAGTTCAGGGCAGGGGGAGGTCTATGGCTACACCTTC. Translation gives CASSSGQGEVYGYTF.

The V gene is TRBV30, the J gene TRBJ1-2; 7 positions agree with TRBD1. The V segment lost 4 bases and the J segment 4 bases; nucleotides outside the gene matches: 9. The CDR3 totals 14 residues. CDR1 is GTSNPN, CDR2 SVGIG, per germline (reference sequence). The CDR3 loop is CAWITTGVFYGYTF. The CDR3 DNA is TGTGCCTGGATTACAACAGGGGTATTCTATGGCTACACCTTC.

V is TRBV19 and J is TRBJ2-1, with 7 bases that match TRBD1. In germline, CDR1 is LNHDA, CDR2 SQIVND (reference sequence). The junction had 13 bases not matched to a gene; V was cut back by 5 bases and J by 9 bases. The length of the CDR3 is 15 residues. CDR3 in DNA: TGTGCCAGTAGTTCCCCGACAGGGTTAGGGAGTGAGCAGTTCTTC. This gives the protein CASSSPTGLGSEQFF.

CDR3 nucleotides: TGCGCCAGCAGCTTGTTTGGCCAAAACACTGAAGCTTTCTTT. Amino acids: CASSLFGQNTEAFF. This chain joins TRBV5-1 and TRBJ1-1; D gene unclear. V was pared by 1 base and J by 2 bases, with 9 bases between. The length of the CDR3 is 14 residues. Per the germline V gene, CDR1 is SGHRS and CDR2 is YFSETQ. The full variable domain, completed using reference TRBV5-1 and TRBJ1-1, is KAGVTQTPRYLIKTRGQQVTLSCSPISGHRSVSWYQQTPGQGLQFLFEYFSETQRNKGNFPGRFSGRQFSNSRSEMNVSTLELGDSALYLCASSLFGQNTEAFFGQGTRLTVV.

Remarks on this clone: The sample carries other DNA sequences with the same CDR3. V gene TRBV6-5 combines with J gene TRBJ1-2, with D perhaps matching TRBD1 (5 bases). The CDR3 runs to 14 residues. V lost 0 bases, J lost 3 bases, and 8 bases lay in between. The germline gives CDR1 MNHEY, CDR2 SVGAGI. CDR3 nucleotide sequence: TGTGCCAGCAGTTACTCTACGGGGGACTATGGCTACACCTTC. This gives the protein CASSYSTGDYGYTF.

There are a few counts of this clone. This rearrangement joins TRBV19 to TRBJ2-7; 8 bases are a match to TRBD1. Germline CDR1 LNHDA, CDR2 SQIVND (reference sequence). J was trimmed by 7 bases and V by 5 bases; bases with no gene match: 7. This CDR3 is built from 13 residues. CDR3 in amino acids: CASSRTGNPEQYF. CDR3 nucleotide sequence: TGTGCCAGTAGTCGGACAGGGAACCCTGAGCAGTACTTC.

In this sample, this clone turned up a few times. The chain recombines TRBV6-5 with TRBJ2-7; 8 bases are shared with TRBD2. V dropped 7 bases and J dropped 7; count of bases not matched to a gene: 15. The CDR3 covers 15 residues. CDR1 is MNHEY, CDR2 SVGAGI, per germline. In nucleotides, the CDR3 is TGTGCCAGCAAAAGTTTAGCGGCGGGAGGCCCGGAGCAGTACTTC. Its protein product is CASKSLAAGGPEQYF.

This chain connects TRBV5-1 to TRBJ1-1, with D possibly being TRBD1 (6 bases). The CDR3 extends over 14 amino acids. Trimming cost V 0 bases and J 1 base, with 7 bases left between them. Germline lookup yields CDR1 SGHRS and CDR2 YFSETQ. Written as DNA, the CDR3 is TGCGCCAGCAGCTTGGTACAGGGGAACACTGAAGCTTTCTTT. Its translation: CASSLVQGNTEAFF.

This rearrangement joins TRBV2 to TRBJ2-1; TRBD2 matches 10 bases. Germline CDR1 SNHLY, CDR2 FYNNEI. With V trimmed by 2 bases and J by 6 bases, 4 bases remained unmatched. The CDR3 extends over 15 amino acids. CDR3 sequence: CASSESSGGFNEQFF. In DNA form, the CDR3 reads TGTGCCAGCAGTGAATCTAGCGGGGGCTTCAATGAGCAGTTCTTC. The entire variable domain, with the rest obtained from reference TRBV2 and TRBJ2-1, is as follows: EPEVTQTPSHQVTQMGQEVILRCVPISNHLYFYWYRQILGQKVEFLVSFYNNEISEKSEIFDDQFSVERPDGSNFTLKIRSTKLEDSAMYFCASSESSGGFNEQFFGPGTRLTVL.

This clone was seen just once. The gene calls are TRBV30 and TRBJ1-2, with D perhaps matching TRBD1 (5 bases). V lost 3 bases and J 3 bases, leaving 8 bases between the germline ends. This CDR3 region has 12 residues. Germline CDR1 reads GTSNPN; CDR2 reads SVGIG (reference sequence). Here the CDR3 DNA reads TGTGCCTGGAGGGAAGGGGACTATGGCTACACCTTC. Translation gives CAWREGDYGYTF.

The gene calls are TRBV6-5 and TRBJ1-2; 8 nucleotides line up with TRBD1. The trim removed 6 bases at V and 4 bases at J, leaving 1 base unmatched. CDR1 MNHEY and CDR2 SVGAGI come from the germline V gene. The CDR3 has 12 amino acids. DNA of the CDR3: TGTGCCAGCAGACAGGGGGGCTATGGCTACACCTTC. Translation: CASRQGGYGYTF.

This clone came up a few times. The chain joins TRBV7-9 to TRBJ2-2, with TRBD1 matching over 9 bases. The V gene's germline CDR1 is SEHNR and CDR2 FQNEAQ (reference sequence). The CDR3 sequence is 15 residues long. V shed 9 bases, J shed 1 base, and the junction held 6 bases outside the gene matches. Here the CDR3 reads CASDNRGLNTGELFF. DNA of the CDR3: TGTGCCAGTGATAACAGGGGGCTGAACACCGGGGAGCTGTTTTTT.

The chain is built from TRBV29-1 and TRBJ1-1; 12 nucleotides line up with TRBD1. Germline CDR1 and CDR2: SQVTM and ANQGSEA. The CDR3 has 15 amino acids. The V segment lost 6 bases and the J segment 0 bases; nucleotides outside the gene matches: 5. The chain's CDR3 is CSVTGTGGMNTEAFF. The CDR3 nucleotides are TGCAGCGTGACAGGGACAGGGGGCATGAACACTGAAGCTTTCTTT.

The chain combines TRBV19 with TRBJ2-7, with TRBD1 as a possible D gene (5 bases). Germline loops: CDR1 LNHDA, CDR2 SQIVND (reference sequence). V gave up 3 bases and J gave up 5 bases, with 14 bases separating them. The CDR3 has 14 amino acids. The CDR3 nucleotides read TGTGCCAGTAGTATTAGAGACAGTCCACACGAGCAGTACTTC. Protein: CASSIRDSPHEQYF.